Below, 28 T cell receptor beta chains from the same sample are listed, as sequenced in a study of blood T cell repertoires in COVID-19. Clones were read by immunoSEQ multiplex PCR, and TCRdb kept only the in-frame ones, dropping some. The data contain a few hundred thousand clones, about 79% of them singletons. Material: peripheral blood. The receptors stem from a man aged 35 to 55 who had recovered from COVID-19.

The chain recombines TRBV11-2 with TRBJ2-5, with 12 bases fitting TRBD2. V lost 5 bases, J lost 5 bases, and 6 bases stayed unmatched. Germline values: CDR1 SGHAT, CDR2 FQNNGV. The CDR3 extends over 15 amino acids. CDR3 loop: CASSQRLAGVETQYF. The CDR3 DNA sequence: TGTGCCAGCAGCCAACGACTAGCGGGGGTGGAGACCCAGTACTTC.

This chain joins TRBV5-5 and TRBJ2-3, with a tentative D call TRBD2 (6 bases). The ends were cut back, 7 bases at V and 0 bases at J, with 15 bases in the middle. Germline CDR1 reads SGHKS; CDR2 reads YYEKEE (reference sequence). The CDR3 loop spans 15 amino acids. The CDR3 nucleotides are TGTGCCAGCGGGGGGTCAGTCACTAGCACAGATACGCAGTATTTT. Amino acids: CASGGSVTSTDTQYF.

CDR3 in DNA: TGTGCCAGCAGAGGGGAAAGGGGCAAAAACATTCAGTACTTC. Protein product: CASRGERGKNIQYF. The chain combines TRBV2 with TRBJ2-4; weak D call: TRBD1 (5 bases). The CDR3 covers 14 residues. Germline CDR1 reads SNHLY; CDR2 reads FYNNEI. With 6 bases removed from V and 3 bases from J, the gap between germline ends came to 12 bases.

V gene TRBV7-2 combines with J gene TRBJ2-7, with TRBD2 matching 13 bases. From germline, CDR1 is SGHTA and CDR2 FQGNSA. J lost 6 bases, V lost 4 bases, and 15 bases had no gene match. The CDR3 spans 18 residues. The CDR3 protein is CASSSSGGLAGIVGEQYF. The CDR3 DNA reads as TGTGCCAGCAGCTCCTCCGGGGGACTAGCGGGGATAGTCGGCGAGCAGTACTTC. Drawing the rest from reference TRBV7-2 and TRBJ2-7, the complete variable domain is GAGVSQSPSNKVTEKGKDVELRCDPISGHTALYWYRQSLGQGLEFLIYFQGNSAPDKSGLPSDRFSAERTGGSVSTLTIQRTQQEDSAVYLCASSSSGGLAGIVGEQYFGPGTRLTVT.

The chain combines TRBV5-1 with TRBJ2-2; the match to TRBD2 covers 14 bases. The CDR3 consists of 16 residues. Germline CDR1 and CDR2: SGHRS and YFSETQ. The ends lost 4 bases at V and 7 bases at J; junction bases unmatched: 6. The CDR3 coding sequence is TGCGCCAGCAGCCTTGGACTAGCGGGAGGCGGCGGGGAGCTGTTTTTT. Translation gives CASSLGLAGGGGELFF.

The chain joins TRBV7-9 to TRBJ2-6, with a possible D match to TRBD2 (5 bases). There are 18 residues in the CDR3. V lost 2 bases to trimming and J lost 0 bases, with 14 bases between them. Looked up from germline, CDR1 is SEHNR and CDR2 is FQNEAQ (reference sequence). The CDR3 DNA reads as TGTGCCAGCAGCTTAAAGAGGGCGGGCCCCTCTGGGGCCAACGTCCTGACTTTC. It is translated as CASSLKRAGPSGANVLTF.

The chain couples TRBV19 to TRBJ2-7, with TRBD1 matching over 9 bases. Germline V CDR1 and CDR2: LNHDA, SQIVND (reference sequence). V lost 4 bases to trimming and J lost 1 base; unmatched junction nucleotides: 2. The CDR3 is 14 amino acids. This chain's CDR3 is CASSTDRGSYEQYF. CDR3 DNA: TGTGCCAGTAGTACAGACAGGGGGTCCTACGAGCAGTACTTC.

This clone was recorded a few times. This chain links TRBV2 with TRBJ1-1; D is unresolved. Germline V gene data show CDR1 as SNHLY and CDR2 as FYNNEI. Deletions cut 4 bases from V and 4 bases from J, with 10 bases between. The CDR3 length is 13 residues. The CDR3 DNA reads TGTGCCAGCAGTGTCGAAGTCGGCACTGAAGCTTTCTTT. Translated: CASSVEVGTEAFF.

The chain recombines TRBV28 with TRBJ1-6; D may be TRBD1 (5 bases). Trimming removed 5 bases at V and 4 bases at J, with 15 bases between. The CDR3 is 16 residues long. In germline, CDR1 is MDHEN, CDR2 SYDVKM. CDR3 protein: CASSAPGGRYNSPLHF. In nucleotides, the CDR3 is TGTGCCAGCAGTGCCCCGGGGGGACGGTATAATTCACCCCTCCACTTT.

In its sample, this clone was seen a few times. The chain couples TRBV7-2 to TRBJ2-1; 9 bases match TRBD2. V was pared by 1 base and J by 6 bases, with 4 bases of the junction left unmatched. The CDR3 extends over 15 amino acids. Germline CDR1 SGHTA, CDR2 FQGNSA. The CDR3 DNA follows: TGTGCCAGCAGCTTAGATAGCGGGAGTTCCAATGAGCAGTTCTTC. It codes for CASSLDSGSSNEQFF.

The DNA of the CDR3 is TGTGCCAGCAGCTTAGGTGGGGGGACCTACGAGCAGTACTTC. This translates into CASSLGGGTYEQYF. The genes are TRBV11-2 and TRBJ2-7; D is possibly TRBD2 (6 bases). The CDR3 totals 14 residues. The germline V gene encodes CDR1 SGHAT and CDR2 FQNNGV. V lost 1 base, J lost 2 bases, and 9 bases lay in between.

In its sample, this clone was seen a few times. The chain is built from TRBV12-3 or TRBV12-4 and TRBJ1-1, with D hard to call. The ends were cut back, 2 bases at V and 7 bases at J, with 5 bases in the middle. The CDR3 loop spans 11 amino acids. CDR3: CASSLFGEAFF. The CDR3 coding sequence is TGTGCCAGCAGTTTATTCGGTGAAGCTTTCTTT.

The genes are TRBV13 and TRBJ1-1, with TRBD1 as a possible D gene (5 bases). The CDR3 is 17 residues long. Per the germline V gene, CDR1 is PRHDT and CDR2 is FYEKMQ (reference sequence). V lost 5 bases, J lost 4 bases, and 23 bases lay in between. The CDR3 coding sequence is TGTGCCAGCAGCCCCAGATCCGTAACGACAGCACTCACTGAAGCTTTCTTT. It yields the protein CASSPRSVTTALTEAFF.

This clone has only one observation. The chain recombines TRBV7-9 with TRBJ2-1; TRBD1 aligns across 11 bases. The CDR3 runs 15 residues. The ends lost 3 bases at V and 6 bases at J; junction bases unmatched: 4. Germline V CDR1 and CDR2: SEHNR, FQNEAQ (reference sequence). CDR3 region: CASSFGQGALNEQFF. CDR3 sequence (DNA): TGTGCCAGCAGCTTCGGACAGGGGGCCCTCAATGAGCAGTTCTTC.

This clone was found once. The genes are TRBV29-1 and TRBJ2-7, with 7 bases lining up with TRBD1. This CDR3 comprises 15 residues. The V segment lost 6 bases and the J segment 2 bases; nucleotides outside the gene matches: 13. Germline assignment: CDR1 SQVTM and CDR2 ANQGSEA. The CDR3 here is CSVNHRETGTYEQYF. CDR3 in DNA: TGCAGCGTGAATCATCGTGAGACAGGGACCTACGAGCAGTACTTC.

CDR3 loop: CASSLDRGLNGYTF. CDR3 in DNA: TGTGCCAGCAGCTTAGACAGGGGGCTCAATGGCTACACCTTC. The V and J genes are TRBV7-2 and TRBJ1-2; 9 bases map to TRBD1. The CDR3 contains 14 residues. Germline trimming cut 1 base from V and 6 bases from J; bases unmatched to any gene: 3. Germline-derived CDR1 and CDR2 are SGHTA and FQGNSA. Using reference TRBV7-2 and TRBJ1-2 for the parts outside the CDR3, the full variable domain is GAGVSQSPSNKVTEKGKDVELRCDPISGHTALYWYRQSLGQGLEFLIYFQGNSAPDKSGLPSDRFSAERTGGSVSTLTIQRTQQEDSAVYLCASSLDRGLNGYTFGSGTRLTVV.

This clone was picked up a small number of times. V usage is TRBV4-3 and J usage is TRBJ2-1, with 11 positions matching TRBD2. J was trimmed by 4 bases and V by 6 bases; bases with no gene match: 5. The CDR3 is 15 amino acids. Germline V lookup: CDR1 LGHNA, CDR2 YSLEER. CDR3 sequence reads: CASSRLAGGYNEQFF. As DNA, the CDR3 is TGCGCCAGCAGTAGGTTAGCGGGGGGGTACAATGAGCAGTTCTTC.

The rearrangement uses TRBV5-1 and TRBJ2-3; D possibly corresponds to TRBD2 (6 bases). V gave up 4 bases and J gave up 0 bases, with 9 bases separating them. This CDR3 spans 14 amino acids. The germline V gene encodes CDR1 SGHRS and CDR2 YFSETQ. This chain's CDR3 is CASSQGGSTDTQYF. In DNA form, the CDR3 reads TGCGCCAGCAGCCAGGGAGGTAGCACAGATACGCAGTATTTT.

V usage is TRBV27 and J usage is TRBJ2-1; weak D call: TRBD2 (5 bases). Germline V gives CDR1 MNHEY, CDR2 SMNVEV (reference sequence). The CDR3 is made up of 13 amino acids. The CDR3 nucleotides read TGTGCAGCAGGAGGAAGCTCCTACAATGAGCAGTTCTTC. This codes for CAAGGSSYNEQFF.

A single count supports this clone. Within the sample, other DNA sequences also encode this same CDR3. V and J are TRBV9 and TRBJ1-1; D is uncertain. This CDR3 spans 14 amino acids. CDR1 and CDR2 from the germline V gene are SGDLS and YYNGEE. Trimming removed 0 bases from V and 4 bases from J, with 10 bases in between. As DNA, the CDR3 is TGTGCCAGCAGCGTAGCGACGGGTGGCACTGAAGCTTTCTTT. As protein: CASSVATGGTEAFF.

In its sample, this clone was seen once. This chain links TRBV30 with TRBJ2-5, with 11 bases lining up with TRBD2. CDR1 and CDR2 from the germline V gene are GTSNPN and SVGIG (reference sequence). With V trimmed by 2 bases and J by 2 bases, 4 bases remained unmatched. The CDR3 extends over 15 amino acids. The DNA of the CDR3 is TGTGCCTGGAGTCCTAGCGGGGGGTCGCAAGAGACCCAGTACTTC. Translated, it gives CAWSPSGGSQETQYF.

The chain uses TRBV18 and TRBJ2-2; 7 nucleotides match TRBD2. With 6 bases clipped from V and 4 bases from J, the junction kept 11 bases outside the gene matches. The germline CDR1 and CDR2 sequences are KGHSH and LQKENI. The CDR3 has 16 amino acids. CDR3 sequence reads: CASSTAGIKGTGELFF. In nucleotides, the CDR3 is TGTGCCAGCTCTACAGCGGGGATTAAGGGCACCGGGGAGCTGTTTTTT.

This clone was detected only a few times. The rearrangement links TRBV5-1 to TRBJ2-7; 7 bases line up with TRBD2. The CDR3 has 15 residues. Germline V gene sequence: CDR1 SGHRS, CDR2 YFSETQ. J gave up 2 bases and V 3 bases, and 8 bases lay outside the gene matches. The CDR3 here is CASSSNSGGTYEQYF. In nucleotides, the CDR3 is TGCGCCAGCAGCTCGAACTCGGGAGGCACCTACGAGCAGTACTTC.

The chain combines TRBV5-1 with TRBJ2-1; 12 nucleotides agree with TRBD2. CDR1 and CDR2 from the germline V gene are SGHRS and YFSETQ. J gave up 9 bases and V 4 bases, and 14 bases lay outside the gene matches. CDR3 length: 17 amino acids. The CDR3 nucleotides read TGCGCCAGCAGCCGGACTAGCGGGGCCCCTCAGAACAGTGAGCAGTTCTTC. This sequence encodes CASSRTSGAPQNSEQFF.

V is TRBV7-9 and J is TRBJ1-1; D is undetermined. Germline loops: CDR1 SEHNR, CDR2 FQNEAQ (reference sequence). The length of the CDR3 is 15 residues. The V and J ends lost 2 bases and 3 bases respectively, with 13 bases between them. CDR3 nucleotide sequence: TGTGCCAGCAGCTTAAGAGGACCGGAGGACACTGAAGCTTTCTTT. It specifies CASSLRGPEDTEAFF.

Of note for this clone: Sequence at one end of the junction differs from germline and may be a read error. The chain couples TRBV7-8 to TRBJ2-1; TRBD2 aligns across 14 bases. The CDR3 has 15 residues. CDR1 is SGHVS and CDR2 is FQNEAQ in the germline V gene. The chain's CDR3 is CASSPAGTSGGQGVF. In DNA form, the CDR3 reads TGTGCCAGCAGCCCCGCAGGGACTAGCGGGGGTCAAGGGGTCTTC.

The V gene is TRBV18, the J gene TRBJ2-5, with a possible D match to TRBD1 (6 bases). This CDR3 comprises 16 residues. Germline V lookup: CDR1 KGHSH, CDR2 LQKENI. Deletions cut 3 bases from V and 2 bases from J, with 16 bases between. The CDR3 DNA reads as TGTGCCAGCTCACCCCGACAGGAAAGACGACAAGAGACCCAGTACTTC. This translates into CASSPRQERRQETQYF.

The rearrangement links TRBV4-1 to TRBJ2-4; 8 bases line up with TRBD2. This CDR3 comprises 13 residues. The germline CDR1 and CDR2 sequences are MGHRA and YSYEKL. Losses at the gene ends were 4 bases for V and 8 bases for J; bases not matched to a gene: 4. The CDR3 DNA is TGCGCCAGCAGCCCGGCAGCGGGAGACATTCAGTACTTC. Translation: CASSPAAGDIQYF.